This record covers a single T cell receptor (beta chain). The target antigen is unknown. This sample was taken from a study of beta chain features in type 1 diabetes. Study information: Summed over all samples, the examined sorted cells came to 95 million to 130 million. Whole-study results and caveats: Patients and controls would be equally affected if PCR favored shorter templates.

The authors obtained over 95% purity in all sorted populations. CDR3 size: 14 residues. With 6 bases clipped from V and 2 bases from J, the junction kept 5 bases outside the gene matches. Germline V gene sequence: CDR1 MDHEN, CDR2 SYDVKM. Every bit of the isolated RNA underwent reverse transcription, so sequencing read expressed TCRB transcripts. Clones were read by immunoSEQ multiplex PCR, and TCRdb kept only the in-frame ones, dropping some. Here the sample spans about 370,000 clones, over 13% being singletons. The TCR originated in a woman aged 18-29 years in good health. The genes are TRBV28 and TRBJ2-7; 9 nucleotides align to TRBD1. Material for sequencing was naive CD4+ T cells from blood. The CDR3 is CASRPDRGTYEQYF. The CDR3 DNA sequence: TGTGCCAGCAGGCCTGACAGGGGGACCTACGAGCAGTACTTC.